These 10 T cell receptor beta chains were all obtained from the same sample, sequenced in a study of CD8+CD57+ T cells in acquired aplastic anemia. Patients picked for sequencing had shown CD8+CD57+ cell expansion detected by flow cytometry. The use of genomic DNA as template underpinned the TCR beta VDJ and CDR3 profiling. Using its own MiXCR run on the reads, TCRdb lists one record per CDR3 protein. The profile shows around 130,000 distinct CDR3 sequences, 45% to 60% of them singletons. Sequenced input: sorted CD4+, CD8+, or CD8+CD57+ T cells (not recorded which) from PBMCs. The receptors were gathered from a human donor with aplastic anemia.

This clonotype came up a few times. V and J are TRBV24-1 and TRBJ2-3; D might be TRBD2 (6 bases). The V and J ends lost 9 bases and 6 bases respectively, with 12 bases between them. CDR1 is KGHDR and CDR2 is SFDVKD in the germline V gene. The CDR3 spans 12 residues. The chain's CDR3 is CATSGETDTQYF. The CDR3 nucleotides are TGTGCCACCTCGGGGGAGACGGATACGCAGTATTTT.

This CDR3 reads CSVGGWGGSYNEQFF. DNA for the CDR3: TGCAGCGTTGGTGGTTGGGGGGGGTCCTACAATGAGCAGTTCTTC. This sequence joins TRBV29-1 and TRBJ2-1; 7 bases are shared with TRBD2. CDR1 is SQVTM and CDR2 is ANQGSEA in the germline V gene. CDR3 length equals 15 residues. Unmatched junction bases numbered 7, after V lost 4 bases and J lost 1 base.

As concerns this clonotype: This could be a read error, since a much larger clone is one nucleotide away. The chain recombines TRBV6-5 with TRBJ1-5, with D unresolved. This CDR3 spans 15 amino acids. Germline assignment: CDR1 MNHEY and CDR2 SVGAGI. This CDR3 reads CAISYLGIGDKPQHF. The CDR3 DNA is TGTGCCATCAGTTACCTAGGGATCGGGGATAAGCCCCAGCATTTT.

The CDR3 sequence: CASSFRTAVSSTDTQYF. The CDR3 DNA reads TGTGCCAGCAGTTTTCGCACCGCCGTTTCTAGCACAGATACGCAGTATTTT. The V gene is TRBV27, the J gene TRBJ2-3; D call uncertain. Germline CDR1 reads MNHEY; CDR2 reads SMNVEV (reference sequence). Between the trimmed V and J ends, which lost 3 bases and 0 bases, there was a span of 16 bases. This CDR3 region has 17 residues.

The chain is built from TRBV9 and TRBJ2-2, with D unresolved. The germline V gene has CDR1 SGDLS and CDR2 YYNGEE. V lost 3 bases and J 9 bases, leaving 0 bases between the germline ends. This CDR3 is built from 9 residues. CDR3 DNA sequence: TGTGCCAGCAGCGGGGAGCTGTTTTTT. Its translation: CASSGELFF.

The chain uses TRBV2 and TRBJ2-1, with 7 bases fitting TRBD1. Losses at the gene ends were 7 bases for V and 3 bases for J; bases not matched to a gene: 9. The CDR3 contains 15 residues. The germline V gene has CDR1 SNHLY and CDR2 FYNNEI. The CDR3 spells CASTPGQPSYNEQFF. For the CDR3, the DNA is TGTGCCAGCACTCCGGGACAGCCAAGCTACAATGAGCAGTTCTTC.

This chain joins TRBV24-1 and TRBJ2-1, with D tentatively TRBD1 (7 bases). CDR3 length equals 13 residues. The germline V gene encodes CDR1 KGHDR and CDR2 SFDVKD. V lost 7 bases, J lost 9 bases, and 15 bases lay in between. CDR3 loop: CATRAGGSIEQFF. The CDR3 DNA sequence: TGTGCCACCAGGGCAGGGGGGTCTATTGAGCAGTTCTTC.

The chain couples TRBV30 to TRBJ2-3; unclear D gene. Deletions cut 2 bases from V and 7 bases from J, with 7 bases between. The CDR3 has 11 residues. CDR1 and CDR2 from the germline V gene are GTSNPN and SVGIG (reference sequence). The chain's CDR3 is CAWSSQNTQYF. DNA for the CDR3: TGTGCCTGGAGTTCACAGAATACGCAGTATTTT.

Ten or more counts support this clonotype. CDR3 residues: CASSIEAGRITGELFF. The CDR3, as DNA: TGTGCCAGTAGTATAGAGGCCGGGAGAATCACCGGGGAGCTGTTTTTT. The genes are TRBV19 and TRBJ2-2, with D perhaps TRBD2 (6 bases). In germline, CDR1 is LNHDA, CDR2 SQIVND (reference sequence). Trimming stripped 0 bases from V and 4 bases from J, with 12 bases between. The CDR3 totals 16 residues.

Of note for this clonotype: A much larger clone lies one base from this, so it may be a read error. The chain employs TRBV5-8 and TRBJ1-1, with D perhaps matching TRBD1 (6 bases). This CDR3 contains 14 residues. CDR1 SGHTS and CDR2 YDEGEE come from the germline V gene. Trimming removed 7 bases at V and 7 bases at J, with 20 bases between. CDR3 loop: CASGPRGRGSEAFF. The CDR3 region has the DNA TGTGCCAGCGGCCCTCGTGGGAGGGGGAGTGAAGCTTTCTTT.